Below are 21 T cell receptor beta chains sequenced from a single sample in a study of T cell changes during pregnancy in multiple sclerosis. This table comes from immunoSEQ multiplex PCR, and its TCRdb copy is limited to in-frame clones, with some not included. The top ten clones hold under 2.5% of a sample with 40,000 to 50,000 clones, 80% to 95% of them seen once. Here the sequenced sample was CD4+ T cells from peripheral blood mononuclear cells, taken after pregnancy. Source of these receptors: a female donor in good health, enrolled as a control in a pregnancy study.

The chain recombines TRBV7-3 with TRBJ1-6, with 10 bases identical to TRBD1. The CDR3 is 15 residues long. The V gene end was trimmed by 5 bases and the J gene end by 6 bases; junction bases not matched to a gene: 4. Per the germline V gene, CDR1 is SGHTA and CDR2 is FQGTGA. Written as DNA, the CDR3 is TGTGCCAGCAGCCGAGGGACAGGGGCTAATTCACCCCTCCACTTT. Protein: CASSRGTGANSPLHF. The full variable domain, with the rest looked up from reference TRBV7-3 and TRBJ1-6, is GAGVSQTPSNKVTEKGKYVELRCDPISGHTALYWYRQSLGQGPEFLIYFQGTGAADDSGLPNDRFFAVRPEGSVSTLKIQRTERGDSAVYLCASSRGTGANSPLHFGNGTRLTVT.

The CDR3 loop reads CASSPPDRMNTEAFF. Written as DNA, the CDR3 is TGTGCCAGCTCACCACCCGACAGAATGAACACTGAAGCTTTCTTT. V usage is TRBV18 and J usage is TRBJ1-1, with D maybe TRBD1 (5 bases). Germline V gives CDR1 KGHSH, CDR2 LQKENI. Trimming left V 0 bases short and J 0 bases short, with 8 bases between. CDR3 size: 15 residues. Complete variable domain (other parts from reference TRBV18 and TRBJ1-1): NAGVMQNPRHLVRRRGQEARLRCSPMKGHSHVYWYRQLPEEGLKFMVYLQKENIIDESGMPKERFSAEFPKEGPSILRIQQVVRGDSAAYFCASSPPDRMNTEAFFGQGTRLTVV.

The chain joins TRBV5-1 to TRBJ1-1, with TRBD1 identical over 7 bases. V lost 0 bases, J lost 1 base, and 3 bases stayed unmatched. The CDR3 is 15 residues long. CDR1 and CDR2 (germline): SGHRS, YFSETQ. CDR3 protein: CASSLAPGGNTEAFF. The CDR3 DNA is TGCGCCAGCAGCTTGGCACCAGGGGGGAACACTGAAGCTTTCTTT.

The chain recombines TRBV2 with TRBJ1-4; 12 nucleotides line up with TRBD1. Germline V gene sequence: CDR1 SNHLY, CDR2 FYNNEI. The junction had 10 bases not matched to a gene; V was cut back by 6 bases and J by 5 bases. The CDR3 covers 17 residues. The CDR3 sequence: CASRGDRGPPGNEKLFF. The CDR3 DNA reads TGTGCCAGCAGGGGGGACAGGGGGCCCCCGGGCAATGAAAAACTGTTTTTT. Full variable domain (rest looked up from reference TRBV2 and TRBJ1-4): EPEVTQTPSHQVTQMGQEVILRCVPISNHLYFYWYRQILGQKVEFLVSFYNNEISEKSEIFDDQFSVERPDGSNFTLKIRSTKLEDSAMYFCASRGDRGPPGNEKLFFGSGTQLSVL.

V gene TRBV28 combines with J gene TRBJ2-1, with TRBD1 identical over 8 bases. The CDR3 has 15 residues. J was trimmed by 2 bases and V by 3 bases; bases with no gene match: 3. Per germline, CDR1 MDHEN and CDR2 SYDVKM. The CDR3 spells CASSFPGGPYNEQFF. The CDR3 DNA is TGTGCCAGCAGTTTCCCAGGGGGCCCCTACAATGAGCAGTTCTTC.

This sequence joins TRBV11-3 and TRBJ2-1; maybe TRBD2 (6 bases). The CDR3 has 15 amino acids. V was shortened by 1 base and J by 5 bases, with 12 bases between the two germline ends. CDR1 SGHNT and CDR2 YENEEA come from the germline V gene. CDR3 in amino acids: CASSLVPGVDNEQFF. CDR3 DNA: TGTGCCAGCAGCTTAGTACCGGGAGTGGACAATGAGCAGTTCTTC.

V gene TRBV19 combines with J gene TRBJ2-3; TRBD2 is a possible D gene (5 bases). CDR3 size: 16 residues. Germline V gene sequence: CDR1 LNHDA, CDR2 SQIVND (reference sequence). Trimming removed 6 bases from V and 2 bases from J, with 18 bases in between. The CDR3 sequence is CASSPRGSANTDTQYF. In DNA, the CDR3 is TGTGCCAGTAGCCCTCGGGGTAGCGCAAACACAGATACGCAGTATTTT.

The genes are TRBV28 and TRBJ1-6; TRBD1 agrees at 7 bases. There are 15 residues in the CDR3. The germline V gene encodes CDR1 MDHEN and CDR2 SYDVKM. Trimming at V came to 4 bases and at J to 9 bases, leaving 9 bases not matched to a gene. In DNA, the CDR3 is TGTGCCAGCAGTTCCGAGGACAGGATCGCTTCACCCCTCCACTTT. Its protein product is CASSSEDRIASPLHF.

The CDR3: CASSYGGSLDTQYF. The CDR3, as DNA: TGTGCCAGCAGTTATGGTGGGAGTCTAGATACGCAGTATTTT. The chain has TRBV6-5 and TRBJ2-3; TRBD2 might be the D (5 bases). This CDR3 contains 14 residues. The germline V gene has CDR1 MNHEY and CDR2 SVGAGI. Trimming left V 3 bases short and J 5 bases short, with 12 bases between.

The chain employs TRBV11-2 and TRBJ1-1; no clear D gene. CDR1 is SGHAT, CDR2 FQNNGV, per germline. The CDR3 loop spans 13 amino acids. The V end lost 0 bases, the J end lost 3 bases, and 5 bases lay between the germline ends. In DNA form, the CDR3 reads TGTGCCAGCAGCTTAGACATAGACACTGAAGCTTTCTTT. Protein sequence: CASSLDIDTEAFF.

The chain employs TRBV6-5 and TRBJ1-2; 10 bases fit TRBD1. With V trimmed by 3 bases and J by 4 bases, 8 bases remained unmatched. Germline assignment: CDR1 MNHEY and CDR2 SVGAGI. The CDR3 length is 16 residues. This CDR3 is CASSYDGQGGVYGYTF. For the CDR3, the DNA is TGTGCCAGCAGTTATGACGGACAGGGGGGGGTCTATGGCTACACCTTC.

This clone came up once. The chain couples TRBV15 to TRBJ2-2; D is perhaps TRBD2 (6 bases). Germline CDR1 and CDR2: LNHNV and YYDKDF (reference sequence). The CDR3 runs to 18 residues. Deletions cut 3 bases from V and 5 bases from J, with 22 bases between. The CDR3 coding sequence is TGTGCCACCAGCAGGCTACTAGCTGAGGGGTCGAGGACCGGGGAGCTGTTTTTT. It is translated as CATSRLLAEGSRTGELFF.

The chain uses TRBV5-6 and TRBJ2-7, with 11 bases identical to TRBD2. V gave up 2 bases and J gave up 4 bases; unmatched junction bases: 5. The CDR3 runs to 15 residues. Germline values: CDR1 SGHDT, CDR2 YYEEEE. CDR3 nucleotides: TGTGCCAGCAGCTTTAGCGGGAGGGCCCTGTACGAGCAGTACTTC. Translation gives CASSFSGRALYEQYF.

V usage is TRBV5-6 and J usage is TRBJ2-1, with D possibly TRBD1 on 5 matching bases. Trimming left V 0 bases short and J 7 bases short, with 11 bases between. Per germline, CDR1 SGHDT and CDR2 YYEEEE. The CDR3 is made up of 14 amino acids. The CDR3 nucleotides are TGTGCCAGCAGCTTGGATCAGGGCAGGAATGAGCAGTTCTTC. Its protein product is CASSLDQGRNEQFF.

The chain recombines TRBV28 with TRBJ1-5, with 8 bases fitting TRBD1. V dropped 7 bases and J dropped 7; count of bases not matched to a gene: 6. The CDR3 length is 13 residues. CDR1 MDHEN and CDR2 SYDVKM come from the germline V gene. The CDR3 here is CASINRGRQPQHF. CDR3 in DNA: TGTGCCAGCATTAACAGGGGGAGGCAGCCCCAGCATTTT.

The rearrangement joins TRBV4-3 to TRBJ2-1; weak D call: TRBD2 (5 bases). This CDR3 has 15 residues. Germline CDR1 LGHNA, CDR2 YSLEER. Trimming removed 4 bases from V and 7 bases from J, with 17 bases in between. CDR3 nucleotide sequence: TGCGCCAGCAGCCGAGCGGTTGGCGATTCGAATGAGCAGTTCTTC. This gives the protein CASSRAVGDSNEQFF.

The V and J genes are TRBV4-1 and TRBJ1-2, with D uncertain. V was cut by 1 base and J by 6 bases, with 15 bases left in between. The germline CDR1 and CDR2 sequences are MGHRA and YSYEKL. The CDR3 is made up of 15 amino acids. CDR3 in DNA: TGCGCCAGCAGCCAAGTTGTCGGGGAAAGCGATGGCTACACCTTC. Residues: CASSQVVGESDGYTF.

Written as DNA, the CDR3 is TGTGCCAGTACCCCCGTCAGGGGCTTGGGCAATCAGCCCCAGCATTTT. Encoded protein: CASTPVRGLGNQPQHF. V usage is TRBV19 and J usage is TRBJ1-5, with D possibly TRBD1 on 6 matching bases. Germline V gives CDR1 LNHDA, CDR2 SQIVND (reference sequence). V lost 7 bases to trimming and J lost 2 bases, with 18 bases between them. The CDR3 is 16 amino acids.

This sequence joins TRBV7-9 and TRBJ2-5, with TRBD2 matching 8 bases. The CDR3 spans 16 residues. Per germline, CDR1 SEHNR and CDR2 FQNEAQ (reference sequence). Trimming took 7 bases from V and 2 from J; bases not matched to a gene: 12. The CDR3 loop is CASTYPTGGAQETQYF. CDR3 nucleotide sequence: TGTGCCAGCACCTACCCCACCGGGGGGGCACAAGAGACCCAGTACTTC.

V and J are TRBV14 and TRBJ2-7; the D is unclear. CDR3 size: 13 residues. Deletions cut 1 base from V and 1 base from J, with 5 bases between. Per germline, CDR1 SGHDN and CDR2 FVKESK. CDR3 region: CASSQGVSYEQYF. The CDR3 DNA sequence: TGTGCCAGCAGCCAAGGCGTTTCCTACGAGCAGTACTTC.

J is TRBJ2-2 and V is TRBV5-1; D might be TRBD1 (6 bases). V was shortened by 4 bases and J by 2 bases, with 12 bases between the two germline ends. The CDR3 is 15 residues long. Germline-derived CDR1 and CDR2 are SGHRS and YFSETQ. CDR3 sequence (DNA): TGCGCCAGCAGCCTGACAGGTCAAAACACCGGGGAGCTGTTTTTT. Its translation: CASSLTGQNTGELFF.